A selection of T cell receptor beta chains follows, all from one sample in a study of T cell responses to AZD1222 COVID-19 vaccine. Assay: immunoSEQ multiplex PCR; the TCRdb copy retains only in-frame clones and omits some. The sample lists about 76,000 clones; roughly 84% were seen once. The starting material was peripheral blood, obtained on day 0 of AZD1222 vaccination. The receptor set was obtained from an adult in good health. Each CDR3 is given with its conserved first and last residue. D genes are given only for firm matches. The size entry is marked missing in some rows and otherwise reads once, few, many or a size class.

d_call: TRBD2
clone_size: .
j_call: TRBJ2-1
v_call: TRBV29-1
cdr3_aa: CSVEGVAGNNEQFF
cdr3_nt: TGCAGCGTTGAAGGGGTAGCGGGCAACAATGAGCAGTTCTTC

d_call: .
clone_size: .
j_call: TRBJ1-5
v_call: TRBV4-1
cdr3_aa: CASSQNGRGPQPQHF
cdr3_nt: TGCGCCAGCAGCCAAAATGGGAGAGGCCCCCAGCCCCAGCATTTT

d_call: TRBD1
clone_size: .
j_call: TRBJ1-2
v_call: TRBV16
cdr3_aa: CASSQSGGQAYGYTF
cdr3_nt: TGTGCCAGCAGCCAATCGGGGGGACAGGCCTATGGCTACACCTTC

d_call: .
clone_size: .
j_call: TRBJ1-2
v_call: TRBV7-9
cdr3_aa: CASSLEVYGYTF
cdr3_nt: TGTGCCAGCAGCTTAGAGGTCTATGGCTACACCTTC

d_call: .
clone_size: .
j_call: TRBJ1-6
v_call: TRBV6-6
cdr3_aa: CASSGSRGDPYNSPLHF
cdr3_nt: TGTGCCAGCAGTGGATCAAGGGGTGACCCCTATAATTCACCCCTCCACTTT

d_call: .
clone_size: .
j_call: TRBJ1-6
v_call: TRBV28
cdr3_aa: CASSPPENRVHF
cdr3_nt: TGTGCCAGCAGCCCACCCGAGAACAGGGTTCACTTT

d_call: .
clone_size: .
j_call: TRBJ1-5
v_call: TRBV7-2
cdr3_aa: CASSPTGSNQPQHF
cdr3_nt: TGTGCCAGCAGCCCCACAGGCTCGAATCAGCCCCAGCATTTT

d_call: .
clone_size: once
j_call: TRBJ1-2
v_call: TRBV30
cdr3_aa: CAWRQSNYGYTF
cdr3_nt: TGTGCCTGGAGACAGTCTAACTATGGCTACACCTTC

d_call: .
clone_size: .
j_call: TRBJ1-2
v_call: TRBV27
cdr3_aa: CASSPPAGNYGYTF
cdr3_nt: TGTGCCAGCAGTCCCCCCGCAGGGAACTATGGCTACACCTTC

d_call: TRBD1
clone_size: .
j_call: TRBJ1-6
v_call: TRBV11-2
cdr3_aa: CASSLLQGRGSPLHF
cdr3_nt: TGTGCCAGCAGCCTACTACAGGGGAGAGGCTCACCCCTCCACTTT

d_call: .
clone_size: .
j_call: TRBJ2-2
v_call: TRBV19
cdr3_aa: CASSKGLPTGELFF
cdr3_nt: TGTGCCAGTAGTAAGGGACTTCCCACCGGGGAGCTGTTTTTT

d_call: .
clone_size: .
j_call: TRBJ1-5
v_call: TRBV19
cdr3_aa: CASKGDYQPQHF
cdr3_nt: TGTGCCAGTAAGGGGGATTATCAGCCCCAGCATTTT

d_call: TRBD2
clone_size: .
j_call: TRBJ2-1
v_call: TRBV2
cdr3_aa: CASSARLAGAYNEQFF
cdr3_nt: TGTGCCAGCAGTGCGCGCCTAGCGGGAGCGTACAATGAGCAGTTCTTC

d_call: TRBD2
clone_size: .
j_call: TRBJ2-7
v_call: TRBV5-1
cdr3_aa: CASSLALAGAYEQYF
cdr3_nt: TGCGCCAGCAGCTTGGCCCTAGCGGGAGCCTACGAGCAGTACTTC